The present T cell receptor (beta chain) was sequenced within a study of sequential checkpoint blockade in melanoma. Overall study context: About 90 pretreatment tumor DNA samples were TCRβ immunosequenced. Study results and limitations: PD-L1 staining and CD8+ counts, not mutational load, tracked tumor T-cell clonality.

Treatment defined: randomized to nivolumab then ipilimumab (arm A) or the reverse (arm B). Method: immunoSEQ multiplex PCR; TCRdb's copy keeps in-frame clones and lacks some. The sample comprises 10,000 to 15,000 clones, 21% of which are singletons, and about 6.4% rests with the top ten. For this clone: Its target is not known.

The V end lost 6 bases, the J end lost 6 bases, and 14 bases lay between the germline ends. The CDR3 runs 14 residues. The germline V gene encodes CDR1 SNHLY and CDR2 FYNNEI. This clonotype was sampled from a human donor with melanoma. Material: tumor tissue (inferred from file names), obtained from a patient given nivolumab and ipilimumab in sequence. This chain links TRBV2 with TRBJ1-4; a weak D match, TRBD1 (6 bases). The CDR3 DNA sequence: TGTGCCAGCAGGAACAGGGTCGGTGATGAAAAACTGTTTTTT. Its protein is CASRNRVGDEKLFF.